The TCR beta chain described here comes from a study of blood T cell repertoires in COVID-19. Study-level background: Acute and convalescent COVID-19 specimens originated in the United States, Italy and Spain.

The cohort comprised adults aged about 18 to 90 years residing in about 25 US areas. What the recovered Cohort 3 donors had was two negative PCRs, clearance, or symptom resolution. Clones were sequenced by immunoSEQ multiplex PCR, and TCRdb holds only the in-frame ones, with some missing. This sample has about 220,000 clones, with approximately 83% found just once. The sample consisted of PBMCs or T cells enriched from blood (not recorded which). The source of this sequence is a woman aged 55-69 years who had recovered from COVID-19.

CDR3 nucleotides: TGTGCCAGCAGCCAATATGGGACAGGGGGCCCTATTTCTGGAAACACCATATATTTT. This sequence encodes CASSQYGTGGPISGNTIYF. The chain links TRBV14 to TRBJ1-3; 12 nucleotides agree with TRBD1. The trim removed 2 bases at V and 1 base at J, leaving 9 bases unmatched. Germline V gives CDR1 SGHDN, CDR2 FVKESK. The CDR3 is 19 residues long.